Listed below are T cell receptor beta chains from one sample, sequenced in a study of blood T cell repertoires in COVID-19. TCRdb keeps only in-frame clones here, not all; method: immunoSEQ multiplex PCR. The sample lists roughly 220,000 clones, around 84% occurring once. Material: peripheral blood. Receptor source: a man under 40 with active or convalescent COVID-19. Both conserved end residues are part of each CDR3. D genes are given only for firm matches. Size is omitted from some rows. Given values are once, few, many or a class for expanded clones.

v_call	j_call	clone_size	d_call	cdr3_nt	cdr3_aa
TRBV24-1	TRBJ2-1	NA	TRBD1	TGTGCCACCAGTGACCCGGGACAGTACAATGAGCAGTTCTTC	CATSDPGQYNEQFF
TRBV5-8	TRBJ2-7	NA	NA	TGTGCCAGCAGCCTAACTTACGCCAGGGACGAGCAGTACTTC	CASSLTYARDEQYF
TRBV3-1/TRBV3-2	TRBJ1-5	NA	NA	TGTGCCAGCAGCCTCTCTCCGGGGGAGCCCCAGCATTTT	CASSLSPGEPQHF
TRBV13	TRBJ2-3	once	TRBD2	TGTGCCAGCAGCTCCTTCGGGACTAGCGGGGGCCGCACAGATACGCAGTATTTT	CASSSFGTSGGRTDTQYF
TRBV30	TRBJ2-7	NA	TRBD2	TGTGCCTGGGACGTGGGAGGGCCTCACGAGCAGTACTTC	CAWDVGGPHEQYF
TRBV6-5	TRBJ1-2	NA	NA	TGTGCCACGTGGGGGGGCTATGGCTACACCTTC	CATWGGYGYTF
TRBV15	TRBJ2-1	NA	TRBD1	TGTGCCACCAGCCGGACAGGGGGACCGGGCGATGAGCAGTTCTTC	CATSRTGGPGDEQFF
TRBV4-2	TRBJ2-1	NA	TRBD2	TGTGCCAGCAGCCAAGAGGCGGGAGTGCTGGAGCAGTTCTTC	CASSQEAGVLEQFF
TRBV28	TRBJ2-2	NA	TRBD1	TGTGCCAGCAGTTACCTACAGGGGGATGGCGGGGAGCTGTTTTTT	CASSYLQGDGGELFF
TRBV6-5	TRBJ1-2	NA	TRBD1	TGTGCCAGCAGTTCTCTACAGGGGGCCCATGGCTACACCTTC	CASSSLQGAHGYTF
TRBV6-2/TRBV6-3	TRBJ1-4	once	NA	TGTGCCAGCAGTTATCGTTCAGGAAAACTGTTTTTT	CASSYRSGKLFF
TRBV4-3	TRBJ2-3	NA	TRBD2	TGCGCCAGCAGCCAAGACCCCCGACTAGCGGGATCTGTTACGCAGTATTTT	CASSQDPRLAGSVTQYF
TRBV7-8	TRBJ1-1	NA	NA	TGTGCCAGCAGCCTGACAGGTCGGGTCGCTGAAGCTTTCTTT	CASSLTGRVAEAFF
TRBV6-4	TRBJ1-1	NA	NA	TGTGCCAGCAGTGAGGGGCTTGGCACTGAAGCTTTCTTT	CASSEGLGTEAFF
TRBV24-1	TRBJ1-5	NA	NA	TGTGCCACCAGTGATCCGGGGGGGCCCCAGCATTTT	CATSDPGGPQHF
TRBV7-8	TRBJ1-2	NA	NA	TGTGCCAGCAGCTTAGGATCGGAGGGCTACACCTTC	CASSLGSEGYTF
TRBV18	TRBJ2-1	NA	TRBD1	TGTGCCAGCTCGAGACAGGGGGGCAATGAGCAGTTCTTC	CASSRQGGNEQFF
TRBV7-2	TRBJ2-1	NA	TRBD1	TGTGCCAGCAGCTCCAATGGACAGGGGCGATACAATGAGCAGTTCTTC	CASSSNGQGRYNEQFF
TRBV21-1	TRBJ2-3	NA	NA	TGTGCCAGCCGACTCCCCAGCACAGATACGCAGTATTTT	CASRLPSTDTQYF
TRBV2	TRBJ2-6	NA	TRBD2	TGTGCCAGCAGTGAGTCCGGGAGGGGTTGGGCCAACGTCCTGACTTTC	CASSESGRGWANVLTF
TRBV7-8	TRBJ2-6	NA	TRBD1	TGTGCCAGCAGCGCCACACCGGGACAGGGATCTGGGGCCAACGTCCTGACTTTC	CASSATPGQGSGANVLTF
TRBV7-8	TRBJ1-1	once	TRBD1	TGTGCCAGCAGCAACGAAGACAGGGGTACTGAAGCTTTCTTT	CASSNEDRGTEAFF
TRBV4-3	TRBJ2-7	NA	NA	TGCGCCAGCAGCCAAGATGGAGGGACTGTTGGGCAGTACTTC	CASSQDGGTVGQYF
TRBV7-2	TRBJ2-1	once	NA	TGTGCCAGCAGCCCCGACATATACAATGAGCAGTTCTTC	CASSPDIYNEQFF
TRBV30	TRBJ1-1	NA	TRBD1	TGTGCCTGGAGTACAGGGGGCTGGACTGAAGCTTTCTTT	CAWSTGGWTEAFF
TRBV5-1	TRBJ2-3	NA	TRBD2	TGCGCCACCCGGACTAGCGGGAGCACAGATACGCAGTATTTT	CATRTSGSTDTQYF
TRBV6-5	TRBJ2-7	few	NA	TGTGCCAGCAGTACCCTAGGCGACGAGCAGTACTTC	CASSTLGDEQYF
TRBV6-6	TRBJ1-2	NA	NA	TGTGCCAGCACCTCGGACAGATATGGCTACACCTTC	CASTSDRYGYTF
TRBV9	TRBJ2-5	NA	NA	TGTGCCAGCAGCAGGGGACAAGATGAGACCCAGTACTTC	CASSRGQDETQYF
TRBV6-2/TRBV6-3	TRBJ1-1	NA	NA	TGTGCCAGCAGTTTACATCCAGGGATAGCAGCTTTCTTT	CASSLHPGIAAFF
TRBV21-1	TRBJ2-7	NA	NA	TGTGCCAGCAGCAAAGGGGGTAAGGGGGACGAGGCCCCCCTCGAGCAGTACTTC	CASSKGGKGDEAPLEQYF
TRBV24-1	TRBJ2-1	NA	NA	TGTGCCACCAGTATACAGGAGTACAATGAGCAGTTCTTC	CATSIQEYNEQFF
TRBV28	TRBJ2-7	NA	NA	TGTGCCAGCAGTTTCCCCGGACTATCCTACGAGCAGTACTTC	CASSFPGLSYEQYF
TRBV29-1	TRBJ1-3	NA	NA	TGCAGCGTTGAGGTCGGGACCATATATTTT	CSVEVGTIYF
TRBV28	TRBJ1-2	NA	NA	TGTGCCAGCAGTCCCCGAGTTCGTGGCTACACCTTC	CASSPRVRGYTF
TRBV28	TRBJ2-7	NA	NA	TGTGCCAGCAGACTAGGGACCTACGAGCAGTACTTC	CASRLGTYEQYF
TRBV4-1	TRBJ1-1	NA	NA	TGCGCCAGCAGCCAACCTATCGACAGGAGAGCGACTGAAGCTTTCTTT	CASSQPIDRRATEAFF
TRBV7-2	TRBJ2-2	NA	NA	TGTGCCAGCAGCTTAATTCAAGGGGCCGGGGAGCTGTTTTTT	CASSLIQGAGELFF
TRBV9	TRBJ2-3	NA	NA	TGTGCCAGCAGCCCTACGGTGGCAGATACGCAGTATTTT	CASSPTVADTQYF
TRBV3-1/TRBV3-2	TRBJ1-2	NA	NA	TGTGCCAGCAGCCAAGATCAGGCAATTCGGGGCTATGGCTACACCTTC	CASSQDQAIRGYGYTF
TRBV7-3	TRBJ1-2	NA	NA	TGTGCCAGCAGCTTAAGGGGCACGCCTGGGGGCTACACCTTC	CASSLRGTPGGYTF
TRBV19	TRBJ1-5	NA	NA	TGTGCCAGTAGTGTCCAGGCCTCTAGCAATCAGCCCCAGCATTTT	CASSVQASSNQPQHF
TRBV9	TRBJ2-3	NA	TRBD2	TGTGCCAGCTCTAGCGGGGGGTCGACAGATACGCAGTATTTT	CASSSGGSTDTQYF
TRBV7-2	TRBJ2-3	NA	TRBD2	TGTGCCAGCAGCTTCGGGGGGGAGAGAGGCACGCAGTATTTT	CASSFGGERGTQYF
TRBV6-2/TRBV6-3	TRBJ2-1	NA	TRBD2	TGTGCCAGCAGTTACTCGATAGCAGGGAGGGACAATGAGCAGTTCTTC	CASSYSIAGRDNEQFF
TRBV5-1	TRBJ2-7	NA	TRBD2	TGCGCCAGCAGCTTGAATCCGCGGGAGGGCTACGAGCAGTACTTC	CASSLNPREGYEQYF
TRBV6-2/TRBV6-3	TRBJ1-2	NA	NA	TGTGCCAGCAGCCTCATTCGACAGGCCGGCTCTGGCTACACCTTC	CASSLIRQAGSGYTF
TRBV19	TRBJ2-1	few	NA	TGTGCCAGTAACGACAGGCCGGTACTGGGAGAGCAGTTCTTC	CASNDRPVLGEQFF
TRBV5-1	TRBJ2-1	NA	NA	TGCGCCAGCAGCTTTAGCAGTGAGCAGTTCTTC	CASSFSSEQFF
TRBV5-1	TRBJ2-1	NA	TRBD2	TGCGCCAGCAGCTCCGGGGGGGCTTACAATGAGCAGTTCTTC	CASSSGGAYNEQFF